These 5 T cell receptor beta chains were all obtained from the same sample, sequenced in a study of T-cell reconstitution after alpha-beta-depleted transplantation in children. The library targeted TCRbeta and was prepared with unique molecular identifiers. TCRdb re-analysed the PCR reads in MiXCR, keeping a single row per CDR3 protein. The table shows 550,000 to 600,000 distinct CDR3 sequences, with under 30% occurring only once. The material sequenced was PBMCs, mostly from graft donor cells, taken 360 days after TCRalphabeta/CD19-depleted stem cell transplant. Source of these receptors: a boy under two years old who had a stem cell transplant for acute myeloid leukemia, so the T cells may come from the graft donor.

This rearrangement joins TRBV3-1 to TRBJ2-3; the D gene is possibly TRBD2 (6 bases). V lost 1 base and J 0 bases, leaving 11 bases between the germline ends. Germline CDR1 reads LGHDT; CDR2 reads YNNKEL (reference sequence). The CDR3 contains 16 residues. In nucleotides, the CDR3 is TGTGCCAGCAGCCAAGGCTGGCGGGGAAGCACAGATACGCAGTATTTT. It encodes CASSQGWRGSTDTQYF.

The chain carries TRBV20-1 and TRBJ2-3; 13 bases are a match to TRBD2. With V trimmed by 6 bases and J by 0 bases, 6 bases remained unmatched. The germline CDR1 and CDR2 sequences are DFQATT and SNEGSKA (reference sequence). This CDR3 contains 16 residues. CDR3 coding DNA: TGCAGTGCGCAGGGACTAGCGGGATTTAGCACAGATACGCAGTATTTT. This gives the protein CSAQGLAGFSTDTQYF.

As concerns this clonotype: A much bigger clone sits one base away, suggesting this may be a read error. This chain links TRBV29-1 with TRBJ1-2; weak D call: TRBD1 (5 bases). The length of the CDR3 is 13 residues. Germline V gene sequence: CDR1 SQVTM, CDR2 ANQGSEA. CDR3 sequence (DNA): TGCAGCGCCGAAAGACAGATCGGCTATGGCTACAGCTTC. It codes for CSAERQIGYGYSF.

This clonotype was seen at least ten times. The chain links TRBV4-1 to TRBJ2-5; 7 bases agree with TRBD1. Germline-derived CDR1 and CDR2 are MGHRA and YSYEKL. J was trimmed by 4 bases and V by 7 bases; bases with no gene match: 9. The CDR3 is 14 residues long. DNA for the CDR3: TGCGCCAGCAAAAAAGGGGGCGAAGGAGAGACCCAGTACTTC. This sequence encodes CASKKGGEGETQYF.

This clonotype occurred many times. The chain employs TRBV29-1 and TRBJ2-1; D is possibly TRBD1 (6 bases). The CDR3 has 12 residues. Trimming pared 6 bases from V and 8 bases from J, leaving 14 bases between. Germline loops: CDR1 SQVTM, CDR2 ANQGSEA. The CDR3 bases are TGCAGCGTCCCTCAATGGGGGCATGAGCAGTTCTTC. Translated, it gives CSVPQWGHEQFF.